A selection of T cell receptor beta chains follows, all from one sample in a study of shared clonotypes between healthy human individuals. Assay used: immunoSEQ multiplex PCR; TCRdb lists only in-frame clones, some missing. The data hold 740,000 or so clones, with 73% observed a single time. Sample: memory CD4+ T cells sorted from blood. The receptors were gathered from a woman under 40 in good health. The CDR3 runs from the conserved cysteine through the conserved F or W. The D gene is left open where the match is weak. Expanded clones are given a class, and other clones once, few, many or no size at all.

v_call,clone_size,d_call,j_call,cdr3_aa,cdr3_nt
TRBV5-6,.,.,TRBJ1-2,CASSLGRQNYGYTF,TGTGCCAGCAGCTTGGGTCGACAGAACTATGGCTACACCTTC
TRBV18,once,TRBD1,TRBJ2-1,CASSPGQGALAGEQFF,TGTGCCAGCTCACCAGGACAGGGGGCATTAGCAGGTGAGCAGTTCTTC
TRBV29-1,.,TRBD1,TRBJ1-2,CSGNTGTGLYGYTF,TGCAGCGGTAACACCGGGACAGGGCTCTATGGCTACACCTTC
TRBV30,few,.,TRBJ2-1,CAWSHPGRDQNNEQFF,TGTGCCTGGAGCCACCCGGGCAGGGACCAAAACAATGAGCAGTTCTTC
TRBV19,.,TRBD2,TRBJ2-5,CASSRSTGTSGRETQYF,TGTGCCAGTAGCCGATCCACCGGGACTAGCGGGAGGGAGACCCAGTACTTC
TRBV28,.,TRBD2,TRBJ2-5,CASSPTRAGGETQYF,TGTGCCAGCAGTCCGACTCGCGCGGGAGGGGAGACCCAGTACTTC
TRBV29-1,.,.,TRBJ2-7,CSPARSREPYEQYF,TGCAGCCCTGCGCGTAGCCGGGAGCCCTACGAGCAGTACTTC
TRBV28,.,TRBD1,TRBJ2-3,CASTLMGTGGSDTQYF,TGTGCCAGCACTTTGATGGGGACAGGGGGTTCAGATACGCAGTATTTT
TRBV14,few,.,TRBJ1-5,CASSPDSNQPQHF,TGTGCCAGCAGCCCGGATAGCAATCAGCCCCAGCATTTT
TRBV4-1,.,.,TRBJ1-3,CASSQEIPRGSGNTIYF,TGCGCCAGCAGCCAAGAAATCCCCCGGGGATCGGGAAACACCATATATTTT
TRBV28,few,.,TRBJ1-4,CASRSGGTRNEKLFF,TGTGCCAGCCGATCTGGTGGCACCCGGAATGAAAAACTGTTTTTT
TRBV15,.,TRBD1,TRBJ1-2,CATSRGKTGDGYTF,TGTGCCACCAGCAGAGGGAAGACAGGGGATGGCTACACCTTC
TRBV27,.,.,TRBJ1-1,CASSLFQGLNTEAFF,TGTGCCAGCAGTTTATTTCAGGGACTGAACACTGAAGCTTTCTTT
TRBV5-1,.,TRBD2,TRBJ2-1,CASSPSGSEGEQFF,TGCGCCAGCAGCCCTAGCGGGAGCGAGGGCGAGCAGTTCTTC
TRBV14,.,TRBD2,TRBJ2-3,CASSQDFTSGSVPDTQYF,TGTGCCAGCAGCCAAGATTTCACTAGCGGGAGTGTCCCAGATACGCAGTATTTT
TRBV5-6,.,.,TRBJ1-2,CASSSWKGRYGYTF,TGTGCCAGCAGCTCCTGGAAGGGGCGCTATGGCTACACCTTC
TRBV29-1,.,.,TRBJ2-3,CSVGQGTDTQYF,TGCAGCGTTGGACAGGGCACAGATACGCAGTATTTT
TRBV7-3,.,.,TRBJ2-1,CASSLTAGNEQFF,TGTGCCAGCAGCTTAACCGCGGGCAATGAGCAGTTCTTC
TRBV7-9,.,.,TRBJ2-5,CASSFQTNQETQYF,TGTGCCAGCAGTTTCCAGACAAACCAAGAGACCCAGTACTTC
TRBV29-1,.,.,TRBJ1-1,CSAKEGNTEAFF,TGCAGCGCAAAAGAGGGAAACACTGAAGCTTTCTTT
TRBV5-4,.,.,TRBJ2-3,CASSRRGHTTDTQYF,TGTGCCAGCAGCCGCCGGGGGCACACCACAGATACGCAGTATTTT
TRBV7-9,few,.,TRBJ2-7,CASSLDMGQGRYEQYF,TGTGCCAGCAGCTTAGATATGGGCCAGGGGCGGTACGAGCAGTACTTC
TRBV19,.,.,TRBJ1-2,CASSISGDAGGYTF,TGTGCCAGTAGTATTTCCGGGGACGCGGGAGGCTACACCTTC
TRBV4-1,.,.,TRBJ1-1,CASSPRVQGTYTEAFF,TGCGCCAGCAGTCCAAGAGTGCAGGGGACGTACACTGAAGCTTTCTTT
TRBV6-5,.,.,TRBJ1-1,CASARTAYTEAFF,TGTGCCAGCGCCCGGACAGCCTACACTGAAGCTTTCTTT
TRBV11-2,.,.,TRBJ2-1,CASSAGTRSYNEQFF,TGTGCCAGCAGCGCCGGGACTCGAAGCTACAATGAGCAGTTCTTC
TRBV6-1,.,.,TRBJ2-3,CASSDPLSAGADTQYF,TGTGCCAGCAGTGACCCACTCTCGGCAGGGGCCGATACGCAGTATTTT
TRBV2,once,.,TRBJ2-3,CASSEQGWGTDTQYF,TGTGCCAGCAGTGAACAGGGTTGGGGCACAGATACGCAGTATTTT
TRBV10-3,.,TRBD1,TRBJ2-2,CAIWGQGDIGELFF,TGTGCCATCTGGGGACAGGGGGACATCGGGGAGCTGTTTTTT
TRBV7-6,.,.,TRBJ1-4,CASSLLAGNEKLFF,TGTGCCAGCAGCTTATTGGCAGGGAATGAAAAACTGTTTTTT
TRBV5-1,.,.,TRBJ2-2,CASSLGQLNTGELFF,TGCGCCAGCAGCTTGGGACAGCTTAACACCGGGGAGCTGTTTTTT
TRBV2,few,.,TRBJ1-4,CASSMPREKLFF,TGTGCCAGCAGTATGCCCCGGGAAAAACTGTTTTTT
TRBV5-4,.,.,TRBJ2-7,CASSSVGGLSYEQYF,TGTGCCAGCAGTTCGGTGGGCGGGCTCTCCTACGAGCAGTACTTC
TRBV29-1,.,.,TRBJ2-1,CSVETSYNEQFF,TGCAGCGTTGAGACCTCCTACAATGAGCAGTTCTTC
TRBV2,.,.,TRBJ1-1,CASNTDSNTEAFF,TGTGCCAGCAACACGGACAGCAACACTGAAGCTTTCTTT
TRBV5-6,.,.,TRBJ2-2,CASSLNPTGELFF,TGTGCCAGCAGCTTGAACCCAACCGGGGAGCTGTTTTTT
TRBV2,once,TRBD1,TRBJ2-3,CASRPGQGGADTQYF,TGTGCCAGCAGGCCGGGACAGGGGGGCGCAGATACGCAGTATTTT
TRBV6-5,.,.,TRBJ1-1,CASYRGMNTEAFF,TGTGCCAGCTATCGGGGCATGAACACTGAAGCTTTCTTT
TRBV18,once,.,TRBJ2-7,CASFPGPGEQYF,TGTGCCAGCTTTCCGGGACCTGGGGAGCAGTACTTC
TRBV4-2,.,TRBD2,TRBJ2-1,CASSQESSGRLDEQFF,TGTGCCAGCAGCCAAGAAAGTAGCGGGAGGTTGGATGAGCAGTTCTTC
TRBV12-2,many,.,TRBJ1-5,CASRFFSNQPQHF,TGTGCAAGTCGCTTCTTTAGCAATCAGCCCCAGCATTTT
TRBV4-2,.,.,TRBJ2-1,CASSQDGRGYNEQFF,TGTGCCAGCAGCCAAGACGGCCGGGGCTACAATGAGCAGTTCTTC
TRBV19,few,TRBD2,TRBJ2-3,CASRGGSGADTQYF,TGTGCCAGTCGGGGCGGGAGTGGGGCAGATACGCAGTATTTT
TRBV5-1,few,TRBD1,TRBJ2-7,CASSSWTGEDEQYF,TGCGCCAGCAGCTCCTGGACAGGGGAGGACGAGCAGTACTTC
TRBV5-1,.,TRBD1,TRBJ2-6,CASSPTGYGANVLTF,TGCGCCAGCAGCCCGACAGGGTACGGGGCCAACGTCCTGACTTTC
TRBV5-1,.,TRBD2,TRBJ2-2,CASSRLAGAGAAGELFF,TGCGCCAGCAGTCGACTAGCGGGAGCCGGGGCGGCCGGGGAGCTGTTTTTT
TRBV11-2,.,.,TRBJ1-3,CASSLGLASGNTIYF,TGTGCCAGCAGCTTAGGACTCGCCTCTGGAAACACCATATATTTT
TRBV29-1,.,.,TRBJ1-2,CSVAEGLLDGYTF,TGCAGCGTTGCCGAGGGATTGCTCGATGGCTACACCTTC
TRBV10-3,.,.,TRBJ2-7,CAISRLGSNEQYF,TGTGCCATCAGTCGACTAGGATCCAACGAGCAGTACTTC
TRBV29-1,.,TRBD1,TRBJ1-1,CSVEGQGNTEAFF,TGCAGCGTTGAAGGACAGGGTAACACTGAAGCTTTCTTT
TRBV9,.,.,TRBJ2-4,CASSVSPLLAKNIQYF,TGTGCCAGCAGCGTAAGTCCGCTGCTAGCCAAAAACATTCAGTACTTC
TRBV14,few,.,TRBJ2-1,CASSQDWGRYEQFF,TGTGCCAGCAGCCAAGACTGGGGCCGGTATGAGCAGTTCTTC
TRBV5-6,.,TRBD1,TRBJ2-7,CASSTTGGPYEQYF,TGTGCCAGCAGCACTACAGGGGGCCCCTACGAGCAGTACTTC
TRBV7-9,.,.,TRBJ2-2,CASSLVLIGELFF,TGTGCCAGCAGCTTAGTTTTAATCGGGGAGCTGTTTTTT
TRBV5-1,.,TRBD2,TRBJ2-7,CASSLLAGETYEQYF,TGCGCCAGCAGCCTACTAGCGGGAGAAACCTACGAGCAGTACTTC